The source of this T cell receptor (beta chain) is a study of vaccination effects on CD4 cells after COVID-19 (dated by TCRdb to between 2022 and 2023). About the study as a whole: Each participant received two doses of an mRNA SARS-CoV-2 vaccine, either BNT162b2 or mRNA-1273. SARS-CoV-2 spike-specific CD4+ TCR repertoires from before and after mRNA vaccination were compared in COVID-19 convalescent patients and in infection-naive vaccine recipients. The full study included ten to eleven COVID-19 convalescent patients and several SARS-CoV-2-naive healthy vaccine recipients. In the study, cultures from other donors were sequenced using the Oncomine TCR Beta short-read assay on an Illumina iSeq 100.

Study-wide findings and limitations: The study was limited by a small number of convalescent patients, and early post-infection timepoints were lacking. Among healthy vaccine recipients, nearly all vaccine-induced clones were SARS-CoV-2 mono-reactive, and only 1 of 255 was cross-reactive with common cold coronaviruses. Marked clonal contraction was observed in both infection-induced and vaccine-induced clones at late post-vaccination timepoints, consistent with waning T cell responses.

From the cysteine up to the phenylalanine, the CDR3 has a length of 13 residues. The kept DNA is CDR3 alone, 39 bases in frame from the first base. From a lookup of the germline V gene, CDR1 and CDR2 are MGHDK and SYGVNS. V is reduced by 6 bases and J by 10 bases, leaving a spacing of 13 bases between them. Libraries were prepared through the immunoSEQ multiplex PCR assay. DNA from the cultured, isolated CD4+ T cells was subjected to TCR beta CDR3 sequencing. Concerning the study's data processing: Non-productive TCR sequences were discarded, and reads were trimmed to the CDR3 region, with only CDR3s of 7 or more amino acids retained. Antigen-specific clonotypes were identified using the MANAFEST web app by comparison of expansion in peptide wells against reference cultures. To count as positive, a clone had to show expansion at FDR<0.05 compared with the reference and with all other wells, an odds ratio above 5, and a frequency above 0.1% in two replicate wells. Cross-reactive clonotypes were defined as significantly expanded in SARS-CoV-2 spike wells and in at least one common cold coronavirus spike condition. CDR3 similarity was assessed by Levenshtein distance with the stringdist R package, and unrooted trees were built with ape in R 3.6.1. In TCRdb, the immuneACCESS table is reduced to in-frame sequences with V and J assigned. These tables do not hold every clone; where another copy was compared, an unresolved V gene accounts for under half, and the others remain unexplained. That table gives V, J and clone size, and the DNA gave D and trimming. Within this sample are about 73,000 clones, with more than 60% of them counted one time only. The ten largest clones add up to roughly a tenth of the sample.

In the ViraFEST assay, PBMC were stimulated with viral peptide pools, and TCR sequencing was then used to find antigen-specific CD4+ T cell clonotypes based on their expansion. After around 11 days of culture, CD4+ T cells were isolated with the EasySep CD4+ T cell isolation kit. Negative nucleocapsid antibody results before and after vaccination confirmed that the healthy vaccine recipients had no prior SARS-CoV-2 infection. Over 1.5 million PBMC per well were cultured with 9 to 10 ug/ml peptides in IMDM containing about 5% human AB serum, 8.5 to 10 IU/ml IL-2 and gentamicin. On days 3 and 7, half of the culture medium was replaced with fresh IL-2-containing medium. Unless otherwise noted, each peptide stimulation condition was cultured in triplicate wells. PBMC were separated from whole blood using Ficoll-Paque Plus gradient centrifugation and were then either cryopreserved at -140C or used fresh. Overlapping peptide pools spanned the spike proteins of SARS-CoV-2 and the common cold coronaviruses HCoV-NL63, HCoV-OC43 and HCoV-229E. The QIAamp micro DNA kit was used to extract genomic DNA from the cultured CD4+ T cells.

This clone showed up just a few times. What this receptor recognizes is not known. Base qualities are missing; no much larger clone stands one base away. The sequences come from CD4+ T cells from PBMCs cultured with SARS-CoV-2 spike peptides, collected before COVID-19 vaccination. Read against the paper, the sample's cell subset or site label means: SARS-CoV-2 spike overlapping peptide pool stimulation. This sequence uses TRBV25-1 and TRBJ1-6, and the D gene may be TRBD1, 6 bases matching. The receptor was derived from a human donor who received a COVID-19 vaccine. CDR3 reads: CASRGTSSSPLHF. The nucleotide sequence is given as TGTGCCAGCAGAGGGACATCTTCCTCACCCCTCCACTTT.